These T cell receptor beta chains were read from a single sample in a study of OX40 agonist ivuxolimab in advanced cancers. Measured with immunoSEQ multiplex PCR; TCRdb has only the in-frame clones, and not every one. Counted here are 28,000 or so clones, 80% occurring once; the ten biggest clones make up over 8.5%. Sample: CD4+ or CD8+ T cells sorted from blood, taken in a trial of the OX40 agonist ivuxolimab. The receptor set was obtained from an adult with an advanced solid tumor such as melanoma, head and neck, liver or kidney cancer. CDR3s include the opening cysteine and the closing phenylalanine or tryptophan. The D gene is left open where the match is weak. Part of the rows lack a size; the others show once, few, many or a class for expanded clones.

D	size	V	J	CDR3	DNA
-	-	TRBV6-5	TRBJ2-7	CASSYSATGSYEQYF	TGTGCCAGCAGTTACTCGGCGACAGGCTCCTACGAGCAGTACTTC
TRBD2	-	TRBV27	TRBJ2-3	CASHGAGGVTDTQYF	TGTGCCAGCCACGGGGCGGGGGGGGTCACAGATACGCAGTATTTT
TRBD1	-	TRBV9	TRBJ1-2	CASSADREAAYGYTF	TGTGCCAGCAGCGCCGACAGGGAAGCCGCCTATGGCTACACCTTC
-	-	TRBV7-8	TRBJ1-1	CASSLAGYTEAFF	TGTGCCAGCAGCTTAGCGGGTTACACTGAAGCTTTCTTT
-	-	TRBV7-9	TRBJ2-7	CASSAGQPYEQYF	TGTGCCAGCAGCGCCGGACAGCCCTACGAGCAGTACTTC
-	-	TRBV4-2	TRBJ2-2	CASSQAGGELFF	TGTGCCAGCAGCCAGGCGGGGGGGGAGCTGTTTTTT
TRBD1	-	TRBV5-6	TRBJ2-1	CASSLRLDRGNEQFF	TGTGCCAGCAGCTTGAGGTTGGACAGGGGTAATGAGCAGTTCTTC
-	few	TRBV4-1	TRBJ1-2	CASSQGYDWDGYTF	TGCGCCAGCAGCCAAGGTTACGATTGGGATGGCTACACCTTC
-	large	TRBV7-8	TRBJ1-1	CASSFWDGKTEAFF	TGTGCCAGCAGTTTTTGGGATGGGAAGACTGAAGCTTTCTTT
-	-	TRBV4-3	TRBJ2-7	CASSQVSRGYEQYF	TGCGCCAGCAGCCAAGTTAGCAGGGGCTACGAGCAGTACTTC
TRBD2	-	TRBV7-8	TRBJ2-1	CASSRRLAGGHSEQFF	TGTGCCAGCAGCCGCCGATTAGCGGGGGGGCACAGTGAGCAGTTCTTC
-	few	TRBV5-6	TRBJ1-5	CASSLGNQPQHF	TGTGCCAGCAGCTTGGGCAATCAGCCCCAGCATTTT
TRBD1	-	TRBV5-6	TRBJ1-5	CASSLQSRDRAGQPQHF	TGTGCCAGCAGCTTGCAGAGCCGGGACAGGGCGGGTCAGCCCCAGCATTTT
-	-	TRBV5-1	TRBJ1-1	CASSPKRDTEAFF	TGCGCCAGCAGTCCCAAAAGGGACACTGAAGCTTTCTTT
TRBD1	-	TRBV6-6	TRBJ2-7	CASSYAQGSGEQYF	TGTGCCAGCAGTTATGCACAGGGGTCGGGCGAGCAGTACTTC
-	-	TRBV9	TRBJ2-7	CASSVRGVDEQYF	TGTGCCAGCAGCGTAAGGGGGGTCGACGAGCAGTACTTC
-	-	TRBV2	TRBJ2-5	CASSPPAGWNQETQYF	TGTGCCAGCAGCCCCCCCGCGGGGTGGAACCAAGAGACCCAGTACTTC
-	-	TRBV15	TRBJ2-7	CATSRDRAAYEQYF	TGTGCCACCAGCAGAGATCGGGCCGCCTACGAGCAGTACTTC
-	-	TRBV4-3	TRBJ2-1	CASSQEVPDYNEQFF	TGCGCCAGCAGCCAAGAGGTGCCGGACTACAATGAGCAGTTCTTC
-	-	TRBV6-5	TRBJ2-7	CASSRGVAHEQYF	TGTGCCAGCAGCCGTGGTGTGGCCCACGAGCAGTACTTC
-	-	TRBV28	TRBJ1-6	CASSSDKRYNSPLHF	TGTGCCAGCAGTTCGGACAAGAGATATAATTCACCCCTCCACTTT
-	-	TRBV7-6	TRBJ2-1	CASSLVVALEGYNEQFF	TGTGCCAGCAGCTTAGTTGTGGCTCTTGAGGGGTACAATGAGCAGTTCTTC
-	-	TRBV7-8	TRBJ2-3	CASSQARGWGDTQYF	TGTGCCAGCAGTCAGGCCAGGGGTTGGGGCGATACGCAGTATTTT
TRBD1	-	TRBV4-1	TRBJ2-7	CASSLRQGHEQYF	TGCGCCAGCAGCCTCAGACAGGGGCACGAGCAGTACTTC
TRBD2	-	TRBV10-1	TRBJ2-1	CASRRTSGGIDEQFF	TGCGCCAGCAGAAGGACTAGCGGGGGGATCGATGAGCAGTTCTTC
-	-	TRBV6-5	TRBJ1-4	CASSYSGVATNEKLFF	TGTGCCAGCAGTTACTCCGGGGTTGCAACTAATGAAAAACTGTTTTTT
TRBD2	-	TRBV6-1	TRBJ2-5	CASSEEGLAGGRETQYF	TGTGCCAGCAGTGAAGAGGGACTAGCGGGGGGTAGGGAGACCCAGTACTTC
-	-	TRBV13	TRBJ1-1	CASREQGQNTEAFF	TGTGCCAGCAGAGAACAGGGACAGAACACTGAAGCTTTCTTT
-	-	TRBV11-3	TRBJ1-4	CASSLVGGTNEKLFF	TGTGCCAGCAGCTTAGTCGGAGGCACTAATGAAAAACTGTTTTTT